Listed below are T cell receptor beta chains from one sample, sequenced in a study of identical twins. TCRdb independently ran MiXCR on the 5' RACE reads; one entry per CDR3 protein. In the table there are approximately 890,000 distinct CDR3 sequences, over 9% of which are singletons. These data were likewise used in another study, on yellow fever vaccine responses in identical twins.

Sequenced material: PBMCs. These receptor sequences come from a woman younger than 30 in good health. Both conserved end residues are part of each CDR3. The D gene is left open where the match is weak. Some rows have no size entry. The others give once, few or many, or a class for an expanded clone.

abundance: few; v_gene: TRBV5-1; j_gene: TRBJ2-1; d_gene: .; CDR3nt: TGCGCCAGCAGCTTGTGGTCTAGCTTGAGTGGTGAGCAGTTCTTC; CDR3aa: CASSLWSSLSGEQFF
abundance: .; v_gene: TRBV15; j_gene: TRBJ2-3; d_gene: .; CDR3nt: TGTGCCACCAGCAGCTACCGGGACTCCACAGATACGCAGTATTTT; CDR3aa: CATSSYRDSTDTQYF
abundance: .; v_gene: TRBV2; j_gene: TRBJ1-5; d_gene: .; CDR3nt: TGTGCCAGCAGTGTAGGGGATAATCAGCCCCAGCATTTT; CDR3aa: CASSVGDNQPQHF
abundance: few; v_gene: TRBV28; j_gene: TRBJ2-3; d_gene: .; CDR3nt: TGTGCCAGCAGTGAACAGGGTTCTCTGCCTCCAGATACGCAGTATTTT; CDR3aa: CASSEQGSLPPDTQYF
abundance: few; v_gene: TRBV29-1; j_gene: TRBJ1-1; d_gene: .; CDR3nt: TGCAGCGTTCCTTCGCCCACTGAAGCTTTCTTT; CDR3aa: CSVPSPTEAFF
abundance: many; v_gene: TRBV12-3/TRBV12-4; j_gene: TRBJ1-2; d_gene: TRBD1; CDR3nt: TGTGCCAGCTCCGAACAGGGGGATGGCTACACCTTC; CDR3aa: CASSEQGDGYTF
abundance: few; v_gene: TRBV20-1; j_gene: TRBJ2-7; d_gene: .; CDR3nt: TGCAGTGCTAGAGCCCCATGGGATTCCTACGAGCAGTACTTC; CDR3aa: CSARAPWDSYEQYF
abundance: many; v_gene: TRBV12-3/TRBV12-4; j_gene: TRBJ1-1; d_gene: .; CDR3nt: TGTGCCAGCAGGACGACAACCAGCTCGGGCACTGAAGCTTTCTTT; CDR3aa: CASRTTTSSGTEAFF
abundance: .; v_gene: TRBV4-1; j_gene: TRBJ2-6; d_gene: .; CDR3nt: TGCGCCAGCAGCCAACAGGACCCTCCCGGGGCCAACGTCCTGACTTTC; CDR3aa: CASSQQDPPGANVLTF
abundance: .; v_gene: TRBV7-2; j_gene: TRBJ2-3; d_gene: TRBD2; CDR3nt: TGTGCCAGCAGCTTAAGAACTAGCGACACAGATACGCAGTATTTT; CDR3aa: CASSLRTSDTDTQYF
abundance: .; v_gene: TRBV14; j_gene: TRBJ2-1; d_gene: .; CDR3nt: TGTGCCAGCAGCCAATACAAAGGTAGATCCTACAATGAGCAGTTCTTC; CDR3aa: CASSQYKGRSYNEQFF
abundance: many; v_gene: TRBV10-3; j_gene: TRBJ1-1; d_gene: .; CDR3nt: TGTGCCATCAGTGAGGGTGGGAACACTGAAGCTTTCTTT; CDR3aa: CAISEGGNTEAFF
abundance: few; v_gene: TRBV6-1; j_gene: TRBJ1-5; d_gene: TRBD1; CDR3nt: TGTGCCAGCAGGAGGGGGACAGGGGGCCTCAATCAGCCCCAGCATTTT; CDR3aa: CASRRGTGGLNQPQHF
abundance: .; v_gene: TRBV9; j_gene: TRBJ2-7; d_gene: .; CDR3nt: TGTGCCAGCAGCGTAGGAGACACTAACTACGAGCAGTACTTC; CDR3aa: CASSVGDTNYEQYF
abundance: few; v_gene: TRBV7-9; j_gene: TRBJ1-1; d_gene: TRBD1; CDR3nt: TGTGCCAGCAGCCTGGGGACAGGGGGCAGGGGCACTGAAGCTTTCTTT; CDR3aa: CASSLGTGGRGTEAFF
abundance: few; v_gene: TRBV28; j_gene: TRBJ2-3; d_gene: TRBD2; CDR3nt: TGTGCCAGCTCTTTCGGCGGGGGGGCCACAGATACGCAGTATTTT; CDR3aa: CASSFGGGATDTQYF
abundance: many; v_gene: TRBV29-1; j_gene: TRBJ2-1; d_gene: TRBD2; CDR3nt: TGCAGCGGGTCGGGACTAGCGGGATCCGGTGAGCAGTTCTTC; CDR3aa: CSGSGLAGSGEQFF
abundance: .; v_gene: TRBV27; j_gene: TRBJ2-7; d_gene: .; CDR3nt: TGTGCCAGCAGTTCCCGCTCGGGTGGGCAGTACTTC; CDR3aa: CASSSRSGGQYF
abundance: .; v_gene: TRBV2; j_gene: TRBJ2-3; d_gene: TRBD2; CDR3nt: TGTGCCAGCAGGGGGGGAGATAGCGGGCCTAGCACAGATACGCAGTATTTT; CDR3aa: CASRGGDSGPSTDTQYF
abundance: few; v_gene: TRBV28; j_gene: TRBJ2-3; d_gene: TRBD2; CDR3nt: TGTGCCAGCAGTATTAGCGGGAGGGCAGATACGCAGTATTTT; CDR3aa: CASSISGRADTQYF
abundance: few; v_gene: TRBV5-1; j_gene: TRBJ1-5; d_gene: .; CDR3nt: TGCGCCAGCAGCTTGGCCGGGGGGCCGGGGCAGCCCCAGCATTTT; CDR3aa: CASSLAGGPGQPQHF
abundance: .; v_gene: TRBV28; j_gene: TRBJ2-2; d_gene: .; CDR3nt: TGTGCCAGCAGGCGAGGGGGTATCAACACCGGGGAGCTGTTTTTT; CDR3aa: CASRRGGINTGELFF
abundance: .; v_gene: TRBV6-1; j_gene: TRBJ1-5; d_gene: .; CDR3nt: TGTGCCAGCACCCAGGCCAATCAGCCCCAGCATTTT; CDR3aa: CASTQANQPQHF